This T cell receptor (beta chain) was profiled in a study of cytomegalovirus exposure and HLA in healthy donors. The donors were part of the validation cohort, which consisted of under 150 subjects and was separate from the first cohort of several hundred subjects. A word on this clone: No antigen is known for it.

Sequencing was performed with immunoSEQ multiplex PCR; in TCRdb, only in-frame clones are kept and a portion is missing. The repertoire holds approximately 130,000 clones, around nine tenths seen once, with about 2.1% in the top ten. Study observations and caveats: The authors enumerated some 160 TCR beta chains as linked to cytomegalovirus.

Sequencing used PBMCs. This TCR derives from a woman between 18 and 30 years old in good health and CMV-seronegative.

CDR3 protein: CASSQAAASGVYNEQFF. CDR3 in DNA: TGTGCCAGCAGCCAAGCGGCGGCTAGCGGGGTCTACAATGAGCAGTTCTTC. This chain joins TRBV4-2 and TRBJ2-1; TRBD2 agrees at 9 bases. The CDR3 consists of 17 residues. V dropped 1 base and J dropped 3; count of bases not matched to a gene: 7. Germline V gene sequence: CDR1 LGHNA, CDR2 YNFKEQ.